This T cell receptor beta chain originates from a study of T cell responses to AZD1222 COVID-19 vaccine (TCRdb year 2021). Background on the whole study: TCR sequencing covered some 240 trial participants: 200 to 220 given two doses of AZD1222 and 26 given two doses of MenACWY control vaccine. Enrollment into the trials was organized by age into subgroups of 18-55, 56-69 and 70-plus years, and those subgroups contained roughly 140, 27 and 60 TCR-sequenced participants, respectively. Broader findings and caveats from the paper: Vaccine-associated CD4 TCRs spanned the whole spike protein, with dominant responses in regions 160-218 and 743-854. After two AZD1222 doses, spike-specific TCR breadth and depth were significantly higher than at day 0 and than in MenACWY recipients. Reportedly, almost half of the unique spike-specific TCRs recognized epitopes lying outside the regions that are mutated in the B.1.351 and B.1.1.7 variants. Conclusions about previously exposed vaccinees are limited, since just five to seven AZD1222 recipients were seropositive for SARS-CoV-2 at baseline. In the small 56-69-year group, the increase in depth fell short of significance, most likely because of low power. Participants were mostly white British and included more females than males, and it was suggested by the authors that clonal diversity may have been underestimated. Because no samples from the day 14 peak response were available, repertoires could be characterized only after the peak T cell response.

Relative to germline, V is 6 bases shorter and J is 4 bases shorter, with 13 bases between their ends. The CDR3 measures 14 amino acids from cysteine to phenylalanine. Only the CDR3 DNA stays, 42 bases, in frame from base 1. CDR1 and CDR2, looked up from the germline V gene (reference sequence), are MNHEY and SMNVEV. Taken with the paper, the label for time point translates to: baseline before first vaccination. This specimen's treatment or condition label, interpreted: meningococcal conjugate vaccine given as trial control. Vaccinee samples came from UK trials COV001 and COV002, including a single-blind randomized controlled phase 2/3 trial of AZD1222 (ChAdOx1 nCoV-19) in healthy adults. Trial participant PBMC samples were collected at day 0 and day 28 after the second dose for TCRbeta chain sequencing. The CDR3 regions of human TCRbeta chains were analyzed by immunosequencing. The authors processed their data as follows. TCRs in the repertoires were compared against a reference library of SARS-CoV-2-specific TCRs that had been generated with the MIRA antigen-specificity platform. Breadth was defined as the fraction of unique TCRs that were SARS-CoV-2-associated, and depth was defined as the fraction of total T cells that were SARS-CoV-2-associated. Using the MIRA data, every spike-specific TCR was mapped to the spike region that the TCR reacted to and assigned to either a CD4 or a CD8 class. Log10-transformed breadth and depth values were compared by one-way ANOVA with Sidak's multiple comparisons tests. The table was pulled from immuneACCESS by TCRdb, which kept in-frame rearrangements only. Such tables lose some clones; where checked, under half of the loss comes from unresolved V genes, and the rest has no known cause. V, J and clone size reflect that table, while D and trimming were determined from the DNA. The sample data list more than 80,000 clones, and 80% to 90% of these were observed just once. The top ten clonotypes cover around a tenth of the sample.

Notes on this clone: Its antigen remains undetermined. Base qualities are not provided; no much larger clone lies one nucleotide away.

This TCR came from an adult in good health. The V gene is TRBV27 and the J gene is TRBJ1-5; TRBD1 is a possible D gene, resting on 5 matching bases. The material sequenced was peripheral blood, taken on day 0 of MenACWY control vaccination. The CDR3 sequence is CASSPRGENQPQHF. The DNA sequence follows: TGTGCCAGCAGCCCCCGGGGGGAGAATCAGCCCCAGCATTTT.